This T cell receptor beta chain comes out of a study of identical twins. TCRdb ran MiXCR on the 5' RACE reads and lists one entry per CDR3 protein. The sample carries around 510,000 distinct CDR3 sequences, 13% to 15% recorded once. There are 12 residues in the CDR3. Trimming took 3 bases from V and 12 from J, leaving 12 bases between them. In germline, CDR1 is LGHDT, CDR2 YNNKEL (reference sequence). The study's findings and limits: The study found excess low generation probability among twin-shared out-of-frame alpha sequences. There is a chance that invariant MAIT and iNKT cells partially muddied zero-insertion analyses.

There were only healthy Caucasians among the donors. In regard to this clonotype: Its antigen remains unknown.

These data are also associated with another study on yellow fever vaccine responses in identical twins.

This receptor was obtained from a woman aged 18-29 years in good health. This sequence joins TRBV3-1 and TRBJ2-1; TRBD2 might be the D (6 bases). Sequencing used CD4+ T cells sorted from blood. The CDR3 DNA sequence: TGTGCCAGCAGCCAGGCAGGACTAACGCAGTTCTTC. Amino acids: CASSQAGLTQFF.